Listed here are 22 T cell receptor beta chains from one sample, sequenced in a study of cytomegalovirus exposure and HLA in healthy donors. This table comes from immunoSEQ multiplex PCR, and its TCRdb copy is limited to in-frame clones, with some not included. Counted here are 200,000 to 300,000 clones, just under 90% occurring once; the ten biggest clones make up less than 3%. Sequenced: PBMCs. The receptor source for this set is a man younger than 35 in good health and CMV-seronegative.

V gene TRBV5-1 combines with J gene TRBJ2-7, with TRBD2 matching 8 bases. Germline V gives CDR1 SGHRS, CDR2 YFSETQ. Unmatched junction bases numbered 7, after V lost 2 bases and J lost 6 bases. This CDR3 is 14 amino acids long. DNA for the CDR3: TGCGCCAGCAGCTTAGGAGCGGGAGCCGCCGAGCAGTACTTC. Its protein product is CASSLGAGAAEQYF.

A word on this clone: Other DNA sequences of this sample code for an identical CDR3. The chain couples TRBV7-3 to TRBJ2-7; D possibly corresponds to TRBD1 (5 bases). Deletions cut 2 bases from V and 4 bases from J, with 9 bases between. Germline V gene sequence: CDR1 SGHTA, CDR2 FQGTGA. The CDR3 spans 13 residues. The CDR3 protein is CASSLSRGYEQYF. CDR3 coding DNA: TGTGCCAGCAGCTTATCAAGGGGATACGAGCAGTACTTC.

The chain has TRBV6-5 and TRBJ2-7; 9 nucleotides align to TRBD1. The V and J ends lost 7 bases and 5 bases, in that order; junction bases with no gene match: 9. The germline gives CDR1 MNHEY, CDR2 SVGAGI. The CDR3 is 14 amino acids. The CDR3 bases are TGTGCCAGCACCTTCCGACAGGGGGTAAACGAGCAGTACTTC. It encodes CASTFRQGVNEQYF.

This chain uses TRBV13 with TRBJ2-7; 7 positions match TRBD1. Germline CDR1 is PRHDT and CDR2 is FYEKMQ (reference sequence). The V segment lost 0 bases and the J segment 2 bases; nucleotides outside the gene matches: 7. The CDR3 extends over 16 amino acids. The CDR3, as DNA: TGTGCCAGCAGCTTAGGCCTGGGGACAGCCACCTACGAGCAGTACTTC. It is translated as CASSLGLGTATYEQYF.

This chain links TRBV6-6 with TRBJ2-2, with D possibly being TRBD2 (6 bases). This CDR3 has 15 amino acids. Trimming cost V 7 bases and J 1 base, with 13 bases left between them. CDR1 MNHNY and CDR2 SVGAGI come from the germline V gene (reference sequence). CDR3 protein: CASIGRGRNTGELFF. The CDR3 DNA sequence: TGTGCCAGCATAGGGCGGGGCAGGAACACCGGGGAGCTGTTTTTT.

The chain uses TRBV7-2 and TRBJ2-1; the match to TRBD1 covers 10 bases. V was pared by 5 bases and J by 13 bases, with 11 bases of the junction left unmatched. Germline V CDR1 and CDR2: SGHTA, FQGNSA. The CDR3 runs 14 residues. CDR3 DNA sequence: TGTGCCAGCAGCACCCAAGGACAGGGGGGCAGTCAGTTCTTC. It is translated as CASSTQGQGGSQFF.

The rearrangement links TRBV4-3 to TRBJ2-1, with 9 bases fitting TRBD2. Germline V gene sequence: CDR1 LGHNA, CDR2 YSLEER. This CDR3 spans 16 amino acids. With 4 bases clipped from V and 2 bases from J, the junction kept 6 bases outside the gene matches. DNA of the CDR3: TGCGCCAGCAGCCCCGTGGGCGGGAGGGCCTACAATGAGCAGTTCTTC. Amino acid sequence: CASSPVGGRAYNEQFF.

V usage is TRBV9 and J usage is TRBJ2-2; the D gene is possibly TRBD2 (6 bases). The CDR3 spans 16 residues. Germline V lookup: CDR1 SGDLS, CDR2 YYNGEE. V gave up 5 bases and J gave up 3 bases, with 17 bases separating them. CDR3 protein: CASRDSGDAHTGELFF. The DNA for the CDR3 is TGTGCCAGCAGAGACTCGGGGGACGCGCACACCGGGGAGCTGTTTTTT.

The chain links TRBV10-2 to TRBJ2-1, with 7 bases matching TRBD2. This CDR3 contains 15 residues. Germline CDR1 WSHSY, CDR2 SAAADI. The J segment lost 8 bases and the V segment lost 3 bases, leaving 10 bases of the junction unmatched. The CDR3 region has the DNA TGCGCCAGCAGTGATTTAGGCGGGAGTTTTGATGAGCAGTTCTTC. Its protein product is CASSDLGGSFDEQFF.

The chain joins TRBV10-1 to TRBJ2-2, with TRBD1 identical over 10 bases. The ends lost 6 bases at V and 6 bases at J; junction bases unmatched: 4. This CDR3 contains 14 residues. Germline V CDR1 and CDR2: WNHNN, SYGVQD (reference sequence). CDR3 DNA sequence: TGCGCCAGCAGAGAGGGACAGGGGTCCGGGGAGCTGTTTTTT. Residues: CASREGQGSGELFF.

The CDR3 protein is CASSLTRGLADWSSYEQYF. CDR3 nucleotides: TGTGCCAGCAGCTTAACTCGCGGACTAGCGGATTGGAGCTCCTACGAGCAGTACTTC. V gene TRBV5-4 combines with J gene TRBJ2-7, with TRBD2 matching 10 bases. Germline-derived CDR1 and CDR2 are SGHNT and YYREEE (reference sequence). Losses at the gene ends were 2 bases for V and 0 bases for J; bases not matched to a gene: 14. CDR3 length equals 19 residues. The full variable domain, rest sourced from reference TRBV5-4 and TRBJ2-7, is ETGVTQSPTHLIKTRGQQVTLRCSSQSGHNTVSWYQQALGQGPQFIFQYYREEENGRGNFPPRFSGLQFPNYSSELNVNALELDDSALYLCASSLTRGLADWSSYEQYFGPGTRLTVT.

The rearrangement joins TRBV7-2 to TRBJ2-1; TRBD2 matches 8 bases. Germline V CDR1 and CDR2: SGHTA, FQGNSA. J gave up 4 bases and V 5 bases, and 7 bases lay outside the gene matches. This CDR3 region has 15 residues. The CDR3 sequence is CASSPVGGGYNEQFF. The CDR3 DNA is TGTGCCAGCAGCCCCGTCGGGGGGGGATACAATGAGCAGTTCTTC.

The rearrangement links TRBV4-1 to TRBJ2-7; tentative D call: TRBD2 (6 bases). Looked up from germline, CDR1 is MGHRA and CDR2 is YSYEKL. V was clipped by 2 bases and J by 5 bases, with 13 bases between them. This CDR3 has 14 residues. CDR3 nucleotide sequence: TGCGCCAGCAGCCAAATACTCGGGACTCACGAGCAGTACTTC. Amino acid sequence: CASSQILGTHEQYF.

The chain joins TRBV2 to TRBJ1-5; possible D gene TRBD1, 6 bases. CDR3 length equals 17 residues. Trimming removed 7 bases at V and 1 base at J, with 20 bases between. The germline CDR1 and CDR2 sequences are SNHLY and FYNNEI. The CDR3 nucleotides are TGTGCCAGCATGGGGGCGGGGGGCGATGGAAGCAATCAGCCCCAGCATTTT. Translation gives CASMGAGGDGSNQPQHF. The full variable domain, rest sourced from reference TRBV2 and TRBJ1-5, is EPEVTQTPSHQVTQMGQEVILRCVPISNHLYFYWYRQILGQKVEFLVSFYNNEISEKSEIFDDQFSVERPDGSNFTLKIRSTKLEDSAMYFCASMGAGGDGSNQPQHFGDGTRLSIL.

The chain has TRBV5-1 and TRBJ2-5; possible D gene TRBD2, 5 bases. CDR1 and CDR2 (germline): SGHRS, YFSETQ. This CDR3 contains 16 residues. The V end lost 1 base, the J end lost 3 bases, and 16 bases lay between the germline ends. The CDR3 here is CASSLMTTTRKETQYF. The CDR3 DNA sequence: TGCGCCAGCAGCTTGATGACTACCACTCGGAAAGAGACCCAGTACTTC.

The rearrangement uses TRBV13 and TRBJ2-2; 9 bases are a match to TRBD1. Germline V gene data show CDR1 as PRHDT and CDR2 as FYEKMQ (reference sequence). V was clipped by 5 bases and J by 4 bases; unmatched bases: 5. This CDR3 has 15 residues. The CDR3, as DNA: TGTGCCAGCAGCCCCGGGGGACAGGGCACCGGGGAGCTGTTTTTT. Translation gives CASSPGGQGTGELFF. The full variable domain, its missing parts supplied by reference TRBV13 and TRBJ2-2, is AAGVIQSPRHLIKEKRETATLKCYPIPRHDTVYWYQQGPGQDPQFLISFYEKMQSDKGSIPDRFSAQQFSDYHSELNMSSLELGDSALYFCASSPGGQGTGELFFGEGSRLTVL.

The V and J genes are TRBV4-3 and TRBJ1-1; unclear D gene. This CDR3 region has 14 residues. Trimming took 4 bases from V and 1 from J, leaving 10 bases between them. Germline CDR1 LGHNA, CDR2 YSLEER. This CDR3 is CASSRALTNTEAFF. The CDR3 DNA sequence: TGCGCCAGCAGCCGGGCACTGACGAACACTGAAGCTTTCTTT.

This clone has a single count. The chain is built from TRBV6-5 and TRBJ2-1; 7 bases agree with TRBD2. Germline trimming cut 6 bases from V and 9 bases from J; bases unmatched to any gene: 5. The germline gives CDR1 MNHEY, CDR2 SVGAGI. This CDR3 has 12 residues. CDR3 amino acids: CASRKSGTEQFF. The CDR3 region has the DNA TGTGCCAGCAGGAAAAGCGGGACTGAGCAGTTCTTC.

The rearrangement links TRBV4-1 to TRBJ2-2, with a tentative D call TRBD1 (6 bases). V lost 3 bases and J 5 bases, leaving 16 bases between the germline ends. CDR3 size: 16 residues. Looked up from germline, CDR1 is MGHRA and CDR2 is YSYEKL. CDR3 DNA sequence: TGCGCCAGCAGCCATGCCGGGACACCCGGGACCGGGGAGCTGTTTTTT. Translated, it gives CASSHAGTPGTGELFF.

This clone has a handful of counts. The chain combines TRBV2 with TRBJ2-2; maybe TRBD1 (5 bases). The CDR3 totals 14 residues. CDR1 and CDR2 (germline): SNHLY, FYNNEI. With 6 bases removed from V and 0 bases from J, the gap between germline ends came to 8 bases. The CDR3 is CASRKTANTGELFF. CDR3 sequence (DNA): TGTGCCAGCAGAAAGACAGCGAACACCGGGGAGCTGTTTTTT.

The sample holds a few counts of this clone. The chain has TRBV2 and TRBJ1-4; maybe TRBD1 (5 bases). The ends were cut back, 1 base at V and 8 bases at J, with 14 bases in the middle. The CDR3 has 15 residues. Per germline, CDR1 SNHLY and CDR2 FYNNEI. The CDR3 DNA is TGTGCCAGCAGTGAAGGGTGGCAGGGTCGAGAAAAACTGTTTTTT. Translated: CASSEGWQGREKLFF.

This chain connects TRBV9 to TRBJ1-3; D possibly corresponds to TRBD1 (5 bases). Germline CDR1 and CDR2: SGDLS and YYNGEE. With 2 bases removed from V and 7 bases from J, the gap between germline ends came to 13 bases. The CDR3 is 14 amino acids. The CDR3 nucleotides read TGTGCCAGCAGCGTGGGACTGGAGGTCAACACCATATATTTT. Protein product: CASSVGLEVNTIYF.